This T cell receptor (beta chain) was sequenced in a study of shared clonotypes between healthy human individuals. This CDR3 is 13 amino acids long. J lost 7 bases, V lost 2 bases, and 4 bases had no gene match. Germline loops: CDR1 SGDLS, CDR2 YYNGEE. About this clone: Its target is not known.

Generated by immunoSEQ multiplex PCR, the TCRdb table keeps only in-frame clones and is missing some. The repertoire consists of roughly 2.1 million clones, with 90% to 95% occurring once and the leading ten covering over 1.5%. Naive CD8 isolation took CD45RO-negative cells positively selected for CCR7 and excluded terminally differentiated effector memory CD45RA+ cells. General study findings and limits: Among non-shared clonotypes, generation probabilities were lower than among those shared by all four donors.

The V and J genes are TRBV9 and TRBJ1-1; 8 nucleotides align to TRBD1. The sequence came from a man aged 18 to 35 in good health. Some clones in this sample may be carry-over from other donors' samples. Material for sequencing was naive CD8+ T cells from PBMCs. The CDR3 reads CASSVDRGGEAFF. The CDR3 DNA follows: TGTGCCAGCAGCGTTGACAGGGGAGGTGAAGCTTTCTTT.